This T cell receptor beta chain was recovered during a study of T cell changes during pregnancy in multiple sclerosis. Some clones are missing from TCRdb's copy, which holds only in-frame ones; the method was immunoSEQ multiplex PCR. The sample has 37,000 or so clones, less than 95% seen once. This CDR3 region has 16 residues. Trimming shortened V by 0 bases and J by 4 bases, and 10 bases separated the two germline ends. From germline, CDR1 is MNHEY and CDR2 SVGAGI. This specimen was peripheral blood, taken in the third trimester of pregnancy. This chain links TRBV6-5 with TRBJ1-6; D gene ambiguous. The sequence came from a female donor with multiple sclerosis, enrolled in a pregnancy study. In DNA form, the CDR3 reads TGTGCCAGCAGTTACTCGGCTCGAAGTTATAATTCACCCCTCCACTTT. It codes for CASSYSARSYNSPLHF.